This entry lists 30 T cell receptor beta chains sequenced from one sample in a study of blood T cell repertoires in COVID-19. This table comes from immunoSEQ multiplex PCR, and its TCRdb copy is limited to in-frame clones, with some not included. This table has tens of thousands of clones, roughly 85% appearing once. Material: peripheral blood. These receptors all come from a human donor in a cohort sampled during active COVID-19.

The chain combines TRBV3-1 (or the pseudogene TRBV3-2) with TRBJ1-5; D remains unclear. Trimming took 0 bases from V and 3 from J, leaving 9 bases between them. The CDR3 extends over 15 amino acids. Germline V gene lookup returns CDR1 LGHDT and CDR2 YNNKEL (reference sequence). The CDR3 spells CASSQDLTDNQPQHF. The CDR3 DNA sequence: TGTGCCAGCAGCCAAGATCTCACAGACAATCAGCCCCAGCATTTT.

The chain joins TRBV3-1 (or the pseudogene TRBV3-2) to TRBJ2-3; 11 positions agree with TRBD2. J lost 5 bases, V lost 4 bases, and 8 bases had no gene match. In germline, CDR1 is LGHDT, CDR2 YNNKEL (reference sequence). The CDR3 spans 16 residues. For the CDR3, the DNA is TGTGCCAGCAGCCCAGATAGCGGGGGGGCAGGAGATACGCAGTATTTT. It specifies CASSPDSGGAGDTQYF.

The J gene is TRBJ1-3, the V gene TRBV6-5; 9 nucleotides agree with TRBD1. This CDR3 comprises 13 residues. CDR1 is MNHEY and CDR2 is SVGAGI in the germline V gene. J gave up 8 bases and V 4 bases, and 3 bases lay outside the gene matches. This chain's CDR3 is CASSSRQGDTIYF. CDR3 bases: TGTGCCAGCAGTTCACGACAGGGGGACACCATATATTTT.

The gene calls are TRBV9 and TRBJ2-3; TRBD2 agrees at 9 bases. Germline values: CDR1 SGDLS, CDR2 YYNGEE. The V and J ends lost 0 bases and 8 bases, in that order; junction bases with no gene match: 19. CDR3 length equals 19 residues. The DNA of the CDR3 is TGTGCCAGCAGCGTAGGAGGGTCGGTAGCGGGAGATGAGTACCTTACGCAGTATTTT. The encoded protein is CASSVGGSVAGDEYLTQYF.

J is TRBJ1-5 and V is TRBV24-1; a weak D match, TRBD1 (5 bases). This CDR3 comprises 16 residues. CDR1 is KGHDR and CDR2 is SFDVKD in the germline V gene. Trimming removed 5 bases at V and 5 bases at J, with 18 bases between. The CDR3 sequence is CATSGSQGWAHQPQHF. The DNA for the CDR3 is TGTGCCACCAGTGGGTCTCAGGGATGGGCCCATCAGCCCCAGCATTTT.

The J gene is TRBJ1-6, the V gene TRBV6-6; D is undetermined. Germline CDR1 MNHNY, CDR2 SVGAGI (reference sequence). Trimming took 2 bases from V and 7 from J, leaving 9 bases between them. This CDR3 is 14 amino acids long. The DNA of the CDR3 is TGTGCCAGCAGTTACGAGCCCCCAAATTCACCCCTCCACTTT. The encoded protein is CASSYEPPNSPLHF.

CDR3 sequence reads: CASSLGMTFSSYEQYF. CDR3 coding DNA: TGTGCCAGCAGCTTGGGTATGACTTTTAGCTCCTACGAGCAGTACTTC. The V gene is TRBV5-4, the J gene TRBJ2-7; D not resolved. This CDR3 comprises 16 residues. V lost 0 bases and J 0 bases, leaving 13 bases between the germline ends. Germline-derived CDR1 and CDR2 are SGHNT and YYREEE (reference sequence).

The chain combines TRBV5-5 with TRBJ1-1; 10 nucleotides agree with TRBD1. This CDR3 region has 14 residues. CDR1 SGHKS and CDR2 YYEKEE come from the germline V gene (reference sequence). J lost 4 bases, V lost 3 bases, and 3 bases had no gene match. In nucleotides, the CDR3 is TGTGCCAGCAGCTCGCGACAGGGGGCCACTGAAGCTTTCTTT. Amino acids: CASSSRQGATEAFF.

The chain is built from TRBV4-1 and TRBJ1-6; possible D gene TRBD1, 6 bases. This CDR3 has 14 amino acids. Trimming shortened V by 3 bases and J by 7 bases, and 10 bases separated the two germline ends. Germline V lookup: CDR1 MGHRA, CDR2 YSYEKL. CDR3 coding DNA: TGCGCCAGCAGCCAGGACAGAGGGAATTCACCCCTCCACTTT. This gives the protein CASSQDRGNSPLHF.

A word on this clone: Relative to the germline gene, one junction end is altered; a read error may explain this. The DNA of the CDR3 is TGTGCCAGCACCTTGGCCGGAGAAGTGTTGCGCTTC. This gives the protein CASTLAGEVLRF. The chain joins TRBV12-3 or TRBV12-4 to TRBJ2-7; D gene uncertain. The CDR3 runs 12 residues.

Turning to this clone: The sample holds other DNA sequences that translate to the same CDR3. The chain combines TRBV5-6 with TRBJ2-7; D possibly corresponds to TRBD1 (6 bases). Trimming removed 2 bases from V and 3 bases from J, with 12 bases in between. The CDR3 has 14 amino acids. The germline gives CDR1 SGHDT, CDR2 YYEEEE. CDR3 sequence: CASSFDRISYEQYF. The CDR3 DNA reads TGTGCCAGCAGCTTTGACAGGATAAGCTACGAGCAGTACTTC.

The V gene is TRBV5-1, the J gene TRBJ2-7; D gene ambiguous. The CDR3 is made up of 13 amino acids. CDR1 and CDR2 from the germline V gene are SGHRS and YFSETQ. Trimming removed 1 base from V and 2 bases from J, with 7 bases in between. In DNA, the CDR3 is TGCGCCAGCAGCTTGTGGAGTACCTACGAGCAGTACTTC. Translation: CASSLWSTYEQYF.

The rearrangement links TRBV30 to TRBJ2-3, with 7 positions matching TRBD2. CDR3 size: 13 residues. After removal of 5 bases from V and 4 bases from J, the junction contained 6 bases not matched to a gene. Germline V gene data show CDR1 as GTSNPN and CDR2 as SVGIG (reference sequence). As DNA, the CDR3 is TGTGCCTGGGGGAGGGATAGCGCAGATACGCAGTATTTT. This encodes CAWGRDSADTQYF.

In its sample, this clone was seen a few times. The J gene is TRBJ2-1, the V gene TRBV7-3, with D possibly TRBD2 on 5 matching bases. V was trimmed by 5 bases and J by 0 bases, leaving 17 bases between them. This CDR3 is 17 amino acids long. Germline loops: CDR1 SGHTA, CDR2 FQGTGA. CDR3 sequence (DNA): TGTGCCAGCAGCCCACAAGGGTCAGGAGGCTCCTACAATGAGCAGTTCTTC. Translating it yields CASSPQGSGGSYNEQFF.

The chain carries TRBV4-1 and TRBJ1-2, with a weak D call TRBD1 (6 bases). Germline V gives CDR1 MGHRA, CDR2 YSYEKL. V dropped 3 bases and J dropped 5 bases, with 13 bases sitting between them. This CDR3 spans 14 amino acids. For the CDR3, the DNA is TGCGCCAGCAGCCAGGAAGGACAGATTTATGGCTACACCTTC. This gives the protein CASSQEGQIYGYTF.

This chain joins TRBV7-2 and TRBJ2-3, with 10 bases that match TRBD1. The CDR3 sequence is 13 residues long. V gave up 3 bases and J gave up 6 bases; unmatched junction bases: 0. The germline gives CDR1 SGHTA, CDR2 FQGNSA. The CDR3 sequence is CASSLDRGDTQYF. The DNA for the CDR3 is TGTGCCAGCAGCTTGGACAGGGGGGATACGCAGTATTTT. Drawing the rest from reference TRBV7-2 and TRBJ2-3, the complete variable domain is GAGVSQSPSNKVTEKGKDVELRCDPISGHTALYWYRQSLGQGLEFLIYFQGNSAPDKSGLPSDRFSAERTGGSVSTLTIQRTQQEDSAVYLCASSLDRGDTQYFGPGTRLTVL.

Written as DNA, the CDR3 is TGTGCCAGCAGCTTGGGCGTCAACGGGGAGCTGTTTTTT. The encoded protein is CASSLGVNGELFF. J is TRBJ2-2 and V is TRBV7-3, with D unresolved. This CDR3 spans 13 amino acids. With 3 bases removed from V and 7 bases from J, the gap between germline ends came to 9 bases. CDR1 is SGHTA, CDR2 FQGTGA, per germline. The whole variable domain, remainder taken from reference TRBV7-3 and TRBJ2-2, is GAGVSQTPSNKVTEKGKYVELRCDPISGHTALYWYRQSLGQGPEFLIYFQGTGAADDSGLPNDRFFAVRPEGSVSTLKIQRTERGDSAVYLCASSLGVNGELFFGEGSRLTVL.

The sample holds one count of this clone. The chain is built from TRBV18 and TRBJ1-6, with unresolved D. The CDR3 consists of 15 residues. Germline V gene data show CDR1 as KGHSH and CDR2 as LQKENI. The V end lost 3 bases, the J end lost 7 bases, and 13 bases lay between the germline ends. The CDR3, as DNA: TGTGCCAGCTCACCTACAGAGGGTCGCAATTCACCCCTCCACTTT. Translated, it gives CASSPTEGRNSPLHF.

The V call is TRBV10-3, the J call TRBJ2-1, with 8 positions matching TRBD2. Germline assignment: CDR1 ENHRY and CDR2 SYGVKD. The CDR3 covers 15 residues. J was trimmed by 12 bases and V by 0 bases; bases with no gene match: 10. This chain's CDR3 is CAISESIQRELAQFF. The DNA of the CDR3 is TGTGCCATCAGTGAGTCAATCCAGCGGGAGTTAGCGCAGTTCTTC.

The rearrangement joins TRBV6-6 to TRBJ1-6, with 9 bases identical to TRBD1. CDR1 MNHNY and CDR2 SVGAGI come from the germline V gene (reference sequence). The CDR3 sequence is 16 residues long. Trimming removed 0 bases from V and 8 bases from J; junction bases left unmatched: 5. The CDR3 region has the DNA TGTGCCAGCAGTTACTCACCCGACAGGGGGTATTCACCCCTCCACTTT. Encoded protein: CASSYSPDRGYSPLHF.

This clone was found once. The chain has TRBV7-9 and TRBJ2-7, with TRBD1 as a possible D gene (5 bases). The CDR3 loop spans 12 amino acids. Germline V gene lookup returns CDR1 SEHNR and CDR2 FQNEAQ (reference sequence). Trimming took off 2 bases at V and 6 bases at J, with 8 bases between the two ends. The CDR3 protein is CASSLQGGEQYF. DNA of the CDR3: TGTGCCAGCAGCTTACAGGGCGGCGAGCAGTACTTC.

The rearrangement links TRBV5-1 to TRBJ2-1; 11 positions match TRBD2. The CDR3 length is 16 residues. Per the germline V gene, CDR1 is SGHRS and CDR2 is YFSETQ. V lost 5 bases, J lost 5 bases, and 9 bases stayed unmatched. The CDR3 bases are TGCGCCAGCAGACCTACCACTAGCGGGAGCCACAATGAGCAGTTCTTC. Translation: CASRPTTSGSHNEQFF.

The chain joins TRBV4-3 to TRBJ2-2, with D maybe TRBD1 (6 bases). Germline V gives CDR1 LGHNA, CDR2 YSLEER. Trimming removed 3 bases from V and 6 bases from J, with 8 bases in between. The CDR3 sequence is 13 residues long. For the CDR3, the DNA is TGCGCCAGCAGCCAGGACAGCTCCGGGGAGCTGTTTTTT. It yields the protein CASSQDSSGELFF.

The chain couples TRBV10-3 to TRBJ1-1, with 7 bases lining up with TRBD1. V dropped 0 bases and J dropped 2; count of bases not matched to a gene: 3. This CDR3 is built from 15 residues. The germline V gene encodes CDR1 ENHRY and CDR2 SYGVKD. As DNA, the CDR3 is TGTGCCATCAGTGAGTCGTCAGGGGGAAACACTGAAGCTTTCTTT. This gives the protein CAISESSGGNTEAFF.

The CDR3 DNA sequence: TGTGCCAGCAGCTTGGCCGCAGGCCAACCTTACAATGAGCAGTTCTTC. Translating gives CASSLAAGQPYNEQFF. V and J are TRBV5-5 and TRBJ2-1; D remains ambiguous. This CDR3 spans 16 amino acids. CDR1 SGHKS and CDR2 YYEKEE come from the germline V gene (reference sequence). V was shortened by 0 bases and J by 4 bases, with 14 bases between the two germline ends.

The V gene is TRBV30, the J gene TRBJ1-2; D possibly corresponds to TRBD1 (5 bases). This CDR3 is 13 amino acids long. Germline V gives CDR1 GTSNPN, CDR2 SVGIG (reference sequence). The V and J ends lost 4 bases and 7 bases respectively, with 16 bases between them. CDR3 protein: CAWKQENRRGYTF. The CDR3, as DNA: TGTGCCTGGAAACAGGAAAACCGACGTGGCTACACCTTC.

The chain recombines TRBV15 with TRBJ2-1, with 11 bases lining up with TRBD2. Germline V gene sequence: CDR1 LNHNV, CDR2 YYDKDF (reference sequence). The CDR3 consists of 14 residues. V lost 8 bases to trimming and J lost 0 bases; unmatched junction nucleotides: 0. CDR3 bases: TGTGCCACCCTAGCGGGAGGCTCCTACAATGAGCAGTTCTTC. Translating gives CATLAGGSYNEQFF.

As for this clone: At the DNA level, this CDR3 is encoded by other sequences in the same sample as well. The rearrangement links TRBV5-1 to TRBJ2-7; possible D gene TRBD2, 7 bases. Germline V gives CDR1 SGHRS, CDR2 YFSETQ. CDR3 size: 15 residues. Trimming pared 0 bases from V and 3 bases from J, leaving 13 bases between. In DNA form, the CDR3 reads TGCGCCAGCAGCTTGGGGGGGGAGGGGGGCTACGAGCAGTACTTC. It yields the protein CASSLGGEGGYEQYF.

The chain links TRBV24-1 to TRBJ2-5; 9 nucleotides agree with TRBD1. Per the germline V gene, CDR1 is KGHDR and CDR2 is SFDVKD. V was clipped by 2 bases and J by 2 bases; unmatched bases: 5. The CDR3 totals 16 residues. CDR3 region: CATSDSRTGEQETQYF. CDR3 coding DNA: TGTGCCACCAGTGATTCCCGGACAGGGGAACAAGAGACCCAGTACTTC.

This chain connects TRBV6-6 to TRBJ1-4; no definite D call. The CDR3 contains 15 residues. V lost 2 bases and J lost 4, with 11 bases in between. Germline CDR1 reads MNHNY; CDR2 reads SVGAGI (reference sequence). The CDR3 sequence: CASSYLQPGNEKLFF. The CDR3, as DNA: TGTGCCAGCAGTTACCTACAGCCCGGTAATGAAAAACTGTTTTTT.